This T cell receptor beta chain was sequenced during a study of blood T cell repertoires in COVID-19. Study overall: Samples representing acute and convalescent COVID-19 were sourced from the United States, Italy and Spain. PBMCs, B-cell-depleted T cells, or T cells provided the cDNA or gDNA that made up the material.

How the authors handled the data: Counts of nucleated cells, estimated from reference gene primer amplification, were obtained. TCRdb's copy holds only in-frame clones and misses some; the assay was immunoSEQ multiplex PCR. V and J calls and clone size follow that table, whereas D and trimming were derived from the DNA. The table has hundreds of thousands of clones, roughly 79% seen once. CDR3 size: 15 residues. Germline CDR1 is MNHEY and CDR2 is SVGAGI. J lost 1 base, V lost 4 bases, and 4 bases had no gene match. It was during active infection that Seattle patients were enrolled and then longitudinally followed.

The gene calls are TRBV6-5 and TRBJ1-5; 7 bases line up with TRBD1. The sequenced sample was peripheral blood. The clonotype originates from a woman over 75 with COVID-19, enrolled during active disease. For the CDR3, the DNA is TGTGCCAGCAGTTCCGGACAGGCCAGCAATCAGCCCCAGCATTTT. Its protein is CASSSGQASNQPQHF.